Included here is one TCR beta chain sequence, with context. Germline loops: CDR1 GTSNPN, CDR2 SVGIG (reference sequence). The CDR3 extends over 13 amino acids. V trimming: 5 bases; J trimming: 4 bases; junction bases outside the gene matches: 4. The data are from a study of blood T cell repertoires in COVID-19. Data came from immunoSEQ multiplex PCR; TCRdb stores just in-frame clones and leaves some out. The table records some 240,000 clones, 81% of them present only once. This clonotype was obtained from a woman aged 80 or older with COVID-19, enrolled during active disease. The chain couples TRBV30 to TRBJ1-5; 8 bases line up with TRBD1. Sample: peripheral blood. The CDR3 protein is CAWADRGNQPQHF. In nucleotides, the CDR3 is TGTGCCTGGGCTGACAGGGGTAATCAGCCCCAGCATTTT. The variable domain in full, completed from reference TRBV30 and TRBJ1-5, reads SQTIHQWPATLVQPVGSPLSLECTVEGTSNPNLYWYRQAAGRGLQLLFYSVGIGQISSEVPQNLSASRPQDRQFILSSKKLLLSDSGFYLCAWADRGNQPQHFGDGTRLSIL.